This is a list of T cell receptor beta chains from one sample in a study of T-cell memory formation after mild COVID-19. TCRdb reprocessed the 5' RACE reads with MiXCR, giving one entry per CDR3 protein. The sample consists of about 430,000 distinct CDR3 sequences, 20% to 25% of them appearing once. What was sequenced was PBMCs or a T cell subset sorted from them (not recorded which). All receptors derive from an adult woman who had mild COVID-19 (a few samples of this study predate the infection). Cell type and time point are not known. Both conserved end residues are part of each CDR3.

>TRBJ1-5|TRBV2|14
CASSLDRSYQPQHF
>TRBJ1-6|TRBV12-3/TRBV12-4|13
CASSPTGQPTLHF
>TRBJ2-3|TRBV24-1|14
CATSAGDSTDTQYF
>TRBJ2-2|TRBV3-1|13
CASSPGLLGELFF
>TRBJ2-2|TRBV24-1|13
CATSDPNTGELFF
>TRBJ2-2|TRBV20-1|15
CSARAGHVNTGELFF
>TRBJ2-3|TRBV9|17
CASTRTSGGHSTDTQYF
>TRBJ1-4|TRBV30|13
CAWSLQGSEKLFF
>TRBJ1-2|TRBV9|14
CASSVEGRSYGYTF
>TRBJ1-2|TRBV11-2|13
CASSIPGKSGYTF
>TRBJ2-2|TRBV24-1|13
CATQITGAGELFF
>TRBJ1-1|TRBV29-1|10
CSGTNTEAFF
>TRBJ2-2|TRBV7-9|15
CASSARGRRGGELFF
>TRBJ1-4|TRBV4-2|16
CASSQHADREYEKLFF
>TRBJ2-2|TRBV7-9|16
CASSAAVGTYTGELFF
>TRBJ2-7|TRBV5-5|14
CASSSLGSPYEQYF
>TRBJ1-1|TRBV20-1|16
CSARDSRGRVNTEAFF
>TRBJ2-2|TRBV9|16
CASSVANRGAGGELFF
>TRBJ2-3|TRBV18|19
CASSPTGTRKAPGTDTQYF
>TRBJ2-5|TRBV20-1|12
CSATLAGETQYF
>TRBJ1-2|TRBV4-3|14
CASSQDRVGYGYTF
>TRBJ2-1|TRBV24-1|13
CATSALSYNEQFF
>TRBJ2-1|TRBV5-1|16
CASSLVGTGGGNEQFF
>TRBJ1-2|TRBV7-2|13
CASRVTGLVGYTF
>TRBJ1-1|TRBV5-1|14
CASSLVAGSTEAFF
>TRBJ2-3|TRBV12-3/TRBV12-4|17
CASSLAWGAFFADTQYF
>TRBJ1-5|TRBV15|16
CATSREPGQGLQPQHF